The rows below give T cell receptor beta chains drawn from one sample of a study of blood T cell repertoires in COVID-19. The method was immunoSEQ multiplex PCR; TCRdb's version includes in-frame clones alone and lacks a portion of them. The sample gives 180,000 or so clones, about three quarters of which show up once; 8.6% is in the top ten. The sequenced sample was peripheral blood. All receptors come from a woman between 50 and 59 years old with active or convalescent COVID-19. Each CDR3 is given with its conserved first and last residue. The D gene is left open where the match is weak. For some rows the clone size is stated as once, few or many, or as a class when expanded; others skip it.

v_call	clone_size	j_call	d_call	cdr3_nt	cdr3_aa
TRBV6-5	few	TRBJ1-5	TRBD1	TGTGCCAGCAGCCGGACAGGGGTTCAGCCCCAGCATTTT	CASSRTGVQPQHF
TRBV2	few	TRBJ2-1	TRBD2	TGTGCCAGCTCCCCGGAAGCGGGAGGGCCAGGGTGGAATGAGCAGTTCTTC	CASSPEAGGPGWNEQFF
TRBV28	once	TRBJ1-6	.	TGTGCCTGGAGGAGTAGCTATAATTCACCCCTCCACTTT	CAWRSSYNSPLHF
TRBV7-3	.	TRBJ2-3	.	TGTGCCAGCAGCTTCGGCGCGGCCACAGATACGCAGTATTTT	CASSFGAATDTQYF
TRBV6-2/TRBV6-3	.	TRBJ2-7	.	TGTGCCAGCAGTTATTCACCGGGAGAAACCTACGAGCAGTACTTC	CASSYSPGETYEQYF
TRBV11-2	.	TRBJ1-2	.	TGTGCCAGCAGCTTAGGCAGGGGTTATGGCTACACCTTC	CASSLGRGYGYTF
TRBV2	.	TRBJ1-3	.	TGTGCCAGCAGTGAGAGCCGAAGCTCTGGAAACACCATATATTTT	CASSESRSSGNTIYF
TRBV29-1	.	TRBJ2-5	TRBD1	TGCAGCGTTGACTCCAGGGGGCACGAGACCCAGTACTTC	CSVDSRGHETQYF
TRBV25-1	.	TRBJ2-3	.	TGTGCCAGCAGTGCATTTAGGGGGACTACCCAAACAGATACGCAGTATTTT	CASSAFRGTTQTDTQYF
TRBV7-2	.	TRBJ1-1	.	TGTGCCAGCAGCTTAAGACCCAGGGAAAGAGGAGACACTGAAGCTTTCTTT	CASSLRPRERGDTEAFF
TRBV27	.	TRBJ2-7	.	TGTGCCAGCAGCCGGACAGTACTGCCCTACGAGCAGTACTTC	CASSRTVLPYEQYF
TRBV19	.	TRBJ2-2	TRBD1	TGTGCCAGTAGTATAACAGGGGGACCCGGTGGGGAGCTGTTTTTT	CASSITGGPGGELFF
TRBV7-2	.	TRBJ1-2	.	TGTGCCAGCAGCTTAGCCGGGGGGGGCGACTATGGCTACACCTTC	CASSLAGGGDYGYTF
TRBV5-1	.	TRBJ1-4	TRBD1	TGCGCCAGCAGCGGGGGGACAGGCGGGAATGAAAAACTGTTTTTT	CASSGGTGGNEKLFF
TRBV7-2	few	TRBJ2-2	.	TGTGCCAGCGCACAGGGCTCTGCGAGCACCGGGGAGCTGTTTTTT	CASAQGSASTGELFF
TRBV5-8	.	TRBJ1-6	.	TGTGCCAGCAGCCCGAGGGCAGGTCAGAATTCACCCCTCCACTTT	CASSPRAGQNSPLHF
TRBV9	.	TRBJ2-5	.	TGTGCCAGCAGCGTTTTTTCGGGAGTGGGGGAGACCCAGTACTTC	CASSVFSGVGETQYF
TRBV2	.	TRBJ2-7	TRBD2	TGTGCCAGCACCCCCCTAGCGGGGGGTACGCACTTC	CASTPLAGGTHF
TRBV2	.	TRBJ2-3	TRBD2	TGTGCCAGCAGAGAGGGCGGCGGTAGCGGGGGGTCCGATACGCAGTATTTT	CASREGGGSGGSDTQYF
TRBV7-9	.	TRBJ1-2	.	TGTGCCAGCAGCTTGGGCAGGGATGGCTACACCTTC	CASSLGRDGYTF
TRBV7-3	.	TRBJ2-4	.	TGTGCCAGCAGCTTAGGCGCCCTAGTGTGTGTGAAAAACATTCAGTACTTC	CASSLGALVCVKNIQYF
TRBV18	.	TRBJ2-3	.	TGTGCCAGCTCACCAGGGCAGGGCCCAGATACGCAGTATTTT	CASSPGQGPDTQYF
TRBV14	.	TRBJ2-3	.	TGTGCCAGCAGCCCCTTCCAGGGGAATACGCAGTATTTT	CASSPFQGNTQYF
TRBV19	.	TRBJ2-3	.	TGTGCCAGTAGTATAGTTGAGGGTACGCAGTATTTT	CASSIVEGTQYF
TRBV25-1	.	TRBJ2-7	TRBD1	TGTGCCAGCAGTGTCCTCGGACAGGGGGCGAACGAGCAGTACTTC	CASSVLGQGANEQYF
TRBV3-1/TRBV3-2	.	TRBJ1-1	TRBD1	TGTGCCAGCAGTCGACAGGGGGCTGACACTGAAGCTTTCTTT	CASSRQGADTEAFF
TRBV5-1	.	TRBJ1-5	.	TGCGCCAGCAGATTCGACACCGGGATACAGCATTTT	CASRFDTGIQHF
TRBV5-1	.	TRBJ1-1	TRBD1	TGCGCCAGCAGCTCCGGACAGGAAGGGGCTGAAGCTTTCTTT	CASSSGQEGAEAFF
TRBV5-4	.	TRBJ1-4	.	TGTGCCAGCAGCTTTGCGGGTATGAGGTCGGCAACTAATGAAAAACTGTTTTTT	CASSFAGMRSATNEKLFF
TRBV27	.	TRBJ2-5	.	TGTGCCAGCAGTTATCTACAGGATTTCCAAGAGACCCAGTACTTC	CASSYLQDFQETQYF
TRBV28	.	TRBJ2-3	.	TGTGCCAGCAGCAAAAAAGGGGTGAATGCGGATACGCAGTATTTT	CASSKKGVNADTQYF